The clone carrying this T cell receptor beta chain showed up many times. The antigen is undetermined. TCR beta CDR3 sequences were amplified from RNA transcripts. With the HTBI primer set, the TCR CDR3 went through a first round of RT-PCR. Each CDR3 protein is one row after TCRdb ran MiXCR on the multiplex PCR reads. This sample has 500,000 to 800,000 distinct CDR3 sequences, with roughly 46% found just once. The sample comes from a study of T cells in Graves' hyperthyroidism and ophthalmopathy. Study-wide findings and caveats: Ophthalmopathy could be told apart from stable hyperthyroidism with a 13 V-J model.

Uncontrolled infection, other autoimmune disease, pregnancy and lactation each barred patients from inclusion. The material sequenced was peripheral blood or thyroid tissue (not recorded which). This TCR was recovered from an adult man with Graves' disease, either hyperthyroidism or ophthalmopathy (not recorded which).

Here the CDR3 DNA reads TGCAGCGTTGTGGGGAGCGGGGTTATGGACACTGAAGCTTTCTTT. Amino acids: CSVVGSGVMDTEAFF. V is TRBV29-1 and J is TRBJ1-1; D not resolved. V dropped 4 bases and J dropped 3 bases, with 18 bases sitting between them. The germline V gene encodes CDR1 SQVTM and CDR2 ANQGSEA. There are 15 residues in the CDR3.